Following are 17 T cell receptor beta chains from one sample sequenced in a study of Graves' ophthalmopathy and Graves' hyperthyroidism. Amplification of the TCR beta CDR3 regions used RNA transcripts (as template). First-round RT-PCR used HTBI primers; second-round multiplex PCR followed. TCRdb redid the calling of the multiplex PCR reads with MiXCR, one entry per CDR3 protein. The table includes fewer than 350,000 distinct CDR3 sequences, roughly 16% detected once. The sequencing sample was made of peripheral blood. These receptors all come from an adult man with Graves' ophthalmopathy.

This clonotype was counted ten times or more. The rearrangement links TRBV29-1 to TRBJ1-2; possible D gene TRBD1, 5 bases. Deletions cut 4 bases from V and 8 bases from J, with 14 bases between. Germline-derived CDR1 and CDR2 are SQVTM and ANQGSEA. The CDR3 totals 12 residues. CDR3 loop: CSVAAQGLGYTF. CDR3 coding DNA: TGCAGCGTTGCTGCGCAGGGCCTCGGCTACACCTTC.

J is TRBJ2-7 and V is TRBV28, with TRBD1 as a possible D gene (6 bases). In germline, CDR1 is MDHEN, CDR2 SYDVKM. The CDR3 contains 16 residues. The V gene lost 7 bases and the J gene lost 0 bases, with 19 bases spanning the gap. The CDR3 sequence is CASTTYRDINSYEQYF. The CDR3 DNA follows: TGTGCCAGCACCACCTACCGGGACATTAACTCCTACGAGCAGTACTTC.

The genes are TRBV9 and TRBJ2-2; the match to TRBD1 covers 10 bases. Germline-derived CDR1 and CDR2 are SGDLS and YYNGEE. V gave up 6 bases and J gave up 7 bases; unmatched junction bases: 9. The CDR3 runs 15 residues. The CDR3 DNA follows: TGTGCCAGCACCAAGACAGGGGGCGCGGGCGGGGAGCTGTTTTTT. Protein product: CASTKTGGAGGELFF.

Many counts were recorded for this clonotype. The chain combines TRBV12-3 or TRBV12-4 with TRBJ1-1; D perhaps matches TRBD1 (5 bases). CDR3 length: 16 amino acids. V shed 1 base and J shed 3 bases, with 15 bases lying between them. The CDR3 sequence: CASSLGGTGFYTEAFF. The CDR3 DNA reads TGTGCCAGCAGTTTAGGCGGAACAGGCTTCTACACTGAAGCTTTCTTT.

With regard to this clonotype: The CDR3 carries no conserved terminal phenylalanine or tryptophan, so it likely arises from a read error. This chain joins TRBV11-1 and TRBJ2-6; D perhaps matches TRBD1 (6 bases). CDR3 length equals 15 residues. The ends were cut back, 6 bases at V and 3 bases at J, with 12 bases in the middle. The germline V gene encodes CDR1 SGHAT and CDR2 FQDESV (reference sequence). The CDR3 region is CASSSPGVGANVLTL. The CDR3 DNA sequence: TGTGCCAGCAGTTCCCCAGGGGTTGGGGCCAACGTCCTGACTTTA.

This clonotype was picked up one time. One junction end disagrees with the germline gene, perhaps due to a read error. The genes are TRBV9 and TRBJ1-2, with unresolved D. The CDR3 is 15 amino acids. Germline V gives CDR1 SGDLS, CDR2 YYNGEE. The CDR3 loop reads CASSVEVFPRYGYIF. CDR3 DNA: TGTGCCAGCAGCGTCGAGGTCTTTCCTAGGTATGGCTACATCTTC.

This clonotype appeared many times. The rearrangement uses TRBV6-1 and TRBJ2-7; maybe TRBD2 (6 bases). Germline CDR1 is MNHNS and CDR2 is SASEGT. The CDR3 is made up of 15 amino acids. The ends were cut back, 3 bases at V and 0 bases at J, with 12 bases in the middle. The CDR3 DNA sequence: TGTGCCAGCAGTGACCCCCCGGGAGCCTCCTACGAGCAGTACTTC. Its protein product is CASSDPPGASYEQYF.

The V and J genes are TRBV10-3 and TRBJ2-2; 10 nucleotides line up with TRBD1. V shed 10 bases and J 0 bases; nucleotides not matched to a gene: 14. Germline CDR1 is ENHRY and CDR2 is SYGVKD. This CDR3 has 18 amino acids. The CDR3: CASSKSTGGSTNTGELFF. In DNA, the CDR3 is TGTGCCAGCAGCAAGTCGACAGGGGGCTCTACGAACACCGGGGAGCTGTTTTTT.

This clonotype has a count of ten or more. V gene TRBV29-1 combines with J gene TRBJ2-7; TRBD2 might be the D (7 bases). The ends were cut back, 4 bases at V and 9 bases at J, with 22 bases in the middle. The length of the CDR3 is 14 residues. Germline V CDR1 and CDR2: SQVTM, ANQGSEA. The CDR3 DNA reads as TGCAGCGTTGGAATCCGGGGGGTAGGGGGTGTGCAGTACTTC. This translates into CSVGIRGVGGVQYF.

In its sample, this clonotype was seen once. The chain combines TRBV7-6 with TRBJ1-1; maybe TRBD1 (5 bases). CDR1 and CDR2 (germline): SGHVS, FNYEAQ. The CDR3 is made up of 13 amino acids. The V and J ends lost 6 bases and 5 bases respectively, with 13 bases between them. CDR3 loop: CASSWGGKTEAFF. CDR3 coding DNA: TGTGCCAGCAGTTGGGGGGGTAAGACTGAAGCTTTCTTT.

This clonotype was detected many times. The chain uses TRBV5-1 and TRBJ1-6; no clear D. V lost 0 bases and J lost 8, with 6 bases in between. This CDR3 region has 13 residues. Looked up from germline, CDR1 is SGHRS and CDR2 is YFSETQ. CDR3 bases: TGCGCCAGCAGCTTGGGCCGGGATTCACCCCTCCACTTT. It translates to CASSLGRDSPLHF.

The sample holds many counts of this clonotype. The chain carries TRBV6-2 or TRBV6-3 and TRBJ2-4; D is possibly TRBD1 (6 bases). The CDR3 consists of 13 residues. V lost 6 bases, J lost 6 bases, and 12 bases lay in between. Germline-derived CDR1 and CDR2 are MNHEY and SVGEGT. The CDR3 DNA is TGTGCCAGCAGCAACAGGGCGGGAAACATTCAGTACTTC. Translation gives CASSNRAGNIQYF.

This clonotype was detected many times. As DNA, the CDR3 is TGTGCCACCAGTGATTTACCGACAGGGACCTCCTACGAGCAGTACTTC. Its translation is CATSDLPTGTSYEQYF. J is TRBJ2-7 and V is TRBV24-1; 7 nucleotides agree with TRBD1. The V segment lost 1 base and the J segment 0 bases; nucleotides outside the gene matches: 5. The CDR3 covers 16 residues. Looked up from germline, CDR1 is KGHDR and CDR2 is SFDVKD.

This clonotype was found many times. The chain combines TRBV7-2 with TRBJ2-5, with TRBD2 matching over 10 bases. The germline V gene encodes CDR1 SGHTA and CDR2 FQGNSA. The CDR3 contains 15 residues. J lost 4 bases, V lost 6 bases, and 8 bases had no gene match. CDR3 sequence reads: CASRRASGGGETQYF. In DNA form, the CDR3 reads TGTGCCAGCAGGCGGGCTAGCGGGGGTGGAGAGACCCAGTACTTC. The full variable domain, in which reference TRBV7-2 and TRBJ2-5 provide the parts outside the CDR3, is GAGVSQSPSNKVTEKGKDVELRCDPISGHTALYWYRQSLGQGLEFLIYFQGNSAPDKSGLPSDRFSAERTGGSVSTLTIQRTQQEDSAVYLCASRRASGGGETQYFGPGTRLLVL.

This clonotype has ten or more counts. The chain couples TRBV5-1 to TRBJ2-7; no clear D gene. Between the trimmed V and J ends, which lost 0 bases and 2 bases, there was a span of 9 bases. The CDR3 covers 14 residues. Germline CDR1 is SGHRS and CDR2 is YFSETQ. The CDR3 sequence: CASSLDPVTYEQYF. DNA of the CDR3: TGCGCCAGCAGCTTGGACCCAGTAACCTACGAGCAGTACTTC.

With regard to this clonotype: This may come from a read error, since a much larger clone is one base off. V is TRBV4-1 and J is TRBJ2-5; TRBD2 matches 7 bases. V lost 3 bases and J lost 2; bases outside the gene matches: 6. CDR3 length: 15 amino acids. In germline, CDR1 is MGHRA, CDR2 YSYEKL. This CDR3 is CASSHGRAVQETQYF. CDR3 nucleotides: TGCGCCAGCAGCCATGGGAGGGCCGTTCAAGAGACCCAGTACTTC.

This clonotype has ten or more counts. V is TRBV7-9 and J is TRBJ2-7; 9 positions agree with TRBD1. This CDR3 region has 15 residues. Germline CDR1 is SEHNR and CDR2 is FQNEAQ (reference sequence). V trimming: 2 bases; J trimming: 3 bases; junction bases outside the gene matches: 5. This CDR3 reads CASSLPTGGIYEQYF. In nucleotides, the CDR3 is TGTGCCAGCAGCTTACCGACAGGGGGTATCTACGAGCAGTACTTC. Complete variable domain (other parts from reference TRBV7-9 and TRBJ2-7): DTGVSQNPRHKITKRGQNVTFRCDPISEHNRLYWYRQTLGQGPEFLTYFQNEAQLEKSRLLSDRFSAERPKGSFSTLEIQRTEQGDSAMYLCASSLPTGGIYEQYFGPGTRLTVT.